This T cell receptor (beta chain) comes out of a study of T cells after yellow fever vaccination (dated by TCRdb to about 2019). For context, the study as a whole: Libraries from fractions with low cell numbers were prepared with the SMART-Seq v4 Ultra Low Input RNA kit. Bulk TCR alpha and beta repertoires were sequenced longitudinally to track T-cell clones before and after primary and booster YFV17D yellow fever vaccination. Two healthy male donors, one aged 18 to 30 and one aged 30 to 39 years, were included in the cohort. Bulk PBMC replicates and cell subsets were isolated from blood drawn at multiple timepoints before and after both primary and secondary immunization. Points the paper makes about the study in general: A small share of clonotypes was detected in both CD4 and CD8 compartments, with the overlap likely arising from convergent recombination. After the booster, most clones that had expanded after primary vaccination were detected again (approximately 97% of CD4 and around nine tenths of CD8), suggesting broad maintenance of memory. Because abundant contaminating clonotypes from the bulk population could be contained in FACS-sorted repertoires, computational filtering was required. Only a couple of donors were included in the study, so the extent to which the findings can be generalized is limited. Compared with the primary T-cell response, the secondary T-cell response was weaker but faster, peaking on day 5 rather than day 15.

The treatment or condition label on this specimen signifies: live attenuated yellow fever vaccine strain. Two biological replicates of bulk PBMCs were collected at each blood-draw timepoint. PBMCs were isolated from peripheral blood using a standard Ficoll-Paque protocol. TriZol was used to extract RNA from bulk PBMCs, from CD4 and CD8 fractions, and from dextramer-positive and dextramer-negative fractions. This clonotype was picked up a small number of times. The antigen this receptor binds is unknown. One base away there is no much larger clone; base qualities are not given. TCR cDNA was synthesized by 5'RACE template switching, which introduced a universal primer site and unique molecular identifiers. Priming for cDNA synthesis came from both the TCR alpha and TCR beta constant segments. Library amplification involved two PCR steps, and the second step added sample barcodes and sequencing adapters. Sequencing of libraries was done on Illumina HiSeq 2500 (2x100 bp) or NovaSeq (2x150 bp). Processing in the source paper ran as follows. MIGEC was used to demultiplex reads and collapse the reads into UMI consensus sequences, and MiXCR was used for V(D)J alignment. Using edgeR on replicate PBMC samples, clonotypes were called vaccine-responding if FDR was below 0.01 and the log2 fold change was above 5 up to day 15. Each bulk clonotype received a CD4 or CD8 identity based on whether the sequenced CD4 or CD8 repertoire contained that clonotype at higher abundance. Using fastp trimming at Q25 and MiXCR clonotype assembly, TCRdb reanalyzed the public sequencing data and kept in-frame beta chains. Duplicate CDR3 protein sequences are folded into a single record with the most common DNA and genes. The V and J calls come from TCRdb's annotation, not from the publication. The sample has about 340,000 distinct CDR3 sequences on record, 8.7% of them singletons. Together, the top ten hold roughly 18% of the sample.

The TCR originated in a young man who received the YFV17D yellow fever vaccine. Sample: PBMCs, taken on the day of the first yellow fever vaccination.

The DNA reads as follows: TGTGCCAGCAGGCAAGGACAGGGATTCTACGAGCAGTACGTC. This is translated as CASRQGQGFYEQYV. The sequence links TRBV25-1 to TRBJ2-7; 8 central nucleotides agree with TRBD1. V loses 6 bases at its end and J loses 3 bases; junction bases beyond the gene matches: 7. In the germline V gene, CDR1 corresponds to MGHDK and CDR2 to SYGVNS. The CDR3 sequence holds 14 residues, the cysteine and valine included. CDR3 DNA is the only sequence kept; it has 42 bases, read in frame from the first base.